Here is one TCR beta chain with its context. The antigen is unknown. These data originate in a study of shared clonotypes between healthy human individuals. The study, taken as a whole, reports: Though the depth was large, rarefaction showed that sorted-subset sequencing was incomplete. Sampling covered blood only; tissue repertoires likely differ.

The repertoire was sequenced with immunoSEQ multiplex PCR; TCRdb's copy has only in-frame clones and lacks some. Among 2.5 million or so clones listed, around nine tenths were seen once. Only Caucasian adults living in Nashville, Tennessee served as donors. This TCR was recovered from a young man in good health. Sequencing was performed on naive CD4+ T cells sorted from blood. The subset was: CD45RA+ positively selected.

CDR3: CASSPEGAKRNTIYF. In nucleotides, the CDR3 is TGTGCCAGCTCACCAGAGGGGGCTAAGAGAAACACCATATATTTT. This sequence joins TRBV18 and TRBJ1-3; 7 positions agree with TRBD1. Per germline, CDR1 KGHSH and CDR2 LQKENI. V lost 2 bases to trimming and J lost 5 bases; unmatched junction nucleotides: 6. This CDR3 is built from 15 residues.